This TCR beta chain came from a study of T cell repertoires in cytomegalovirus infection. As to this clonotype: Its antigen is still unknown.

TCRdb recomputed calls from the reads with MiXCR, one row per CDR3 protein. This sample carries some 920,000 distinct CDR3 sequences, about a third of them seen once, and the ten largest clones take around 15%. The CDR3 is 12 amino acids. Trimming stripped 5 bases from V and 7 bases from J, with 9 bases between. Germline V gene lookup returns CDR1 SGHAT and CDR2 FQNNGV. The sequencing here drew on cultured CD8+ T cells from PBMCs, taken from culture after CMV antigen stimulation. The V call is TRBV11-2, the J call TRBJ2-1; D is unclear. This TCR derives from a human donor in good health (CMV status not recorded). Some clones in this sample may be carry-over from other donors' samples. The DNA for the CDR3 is TGTGCCAGCAGCCCCCCTTCGAATGAGCAGTTCTTC. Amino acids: CASSPPSNEQFF.